Listed below are T cell receptor beta chains from one sample, sequenced in a study of neurological immune-mediated disorders. MiXCR, applied by TCRdb to the 5' RACE reads, yields one record per CDR3 protein. The data show tens of thousands of distinct CDR3 sequences, over 9% seen once. The material sequenced was PBMCs. Every receptor here comes from a man in his 70s with HTLV-1-associated myelopathy (HAM/TSP). Both conserved end residues are part of each CDR3. D genes are given only for firm matches. Some rows mark clone size as missing; the rest say once, few, many or name a class of expanded clone.

v_call: TRBV7-8
j_call: TRBJ2-1
clone_size: few
d_call: .
cdr3_nt: TGTGCCAGCAGTCAAGGTCCCAACAATGAGCAGTTCTTC
cdr3_aa: CASSQGPNNEQFF

v_call: TRBV5-4
j_call: TRBJ2-5
clone_size: many
d_call: .
cdr3_nt: TGTGCCAGCAGCTTGCCCATGGAGTACGCGGAGACCCAGTACTTC
cdr3_aa: CASSLPMEYAETQYF

v_call: TRBV20-1
j_call: TRBJ2-1
clone_size: few
d_call: TRBD1
cdr3_nt: TGCAGTGCCGACCAGGAACAGGGGATGAAGTTCTTC
cdr3_aa: CSADQEQGMKFF

v_call: TRBV7-6
j_call: TRBJ2-5
clone_size: .
d_call: TRBD1
cdr3_nt: TGTGCCAGCAGGTCCGGGACAGGGGCAGAGACCCAGTGCTTC
cdr3_aa: CASRSGTGAETQCF

v_call: TRBV11-2
j_call: TRBJ2-7
clone_size: many
d_call: .
cdr3_nt: TGTGCCAGCAGCTTAGCAGGAGCTTCAGGCTTGAGGCGCGAGCAGTACTTC
cdr3_aa: CASSLAGASGLRREQYF

v_call: TRBV7-6
j_call: TRBJ2-7
clone_size: many
d_call: .
cdr3_nt: TGTGCCAGCAGCCTCCGGGCCGACCCCAACTACGAGCAGTACTTC
cdr3_aa: CASSLRADPNYEQYF

v_call: TRBV4-3
j_call: TRBJ1-2
clone_size: many
d_call: .
cdr3_nt: TGCGCCAGCAGCCAAGATCTCAGGGTCGATGGCTACACCTTC
cdr3_aa: CASSQDLRVDGYTF

v_call: TRBV9
j_call: TRBJ2-5
clone_size: .
d_call: TRBD1
cdr3_nt: TGTGCCAGCAGCCGGACAGGGACCGAGACCATGTACTTC
cdr3_aa: CASSRTGTETMYF

v_call: TRBV7-3
j_call: TRBJ1-1
clone_size: many
d_call: TRBD1
cdr3_nt: TGTGCCAGCAGCTTGGGCCCTGAAGACAGGGAAGGGGGCACTGAAGCTTTCTTT
cdr3_aa: CASSLGPEDREGGTEAFF

v_call: TRBV7-2
j_call: TRBJ2-7
clone_size: medium-sized
d_call: .
cdr3_nt: TGTGCCAGCAGCTTGCCCGAATTTTCCTACGAGCAGTACTTC
cdr3_aa: CASSLPEFSYEQYF

v_call: TRBV7-9
j_call: TRBJ1-2
clone_size: many
d_call: .
cdr3_nt: TGTGCCAGCACCCCCCTCTGGACGAATGGCTACACCTTC
cdr3_aa: CASTPLWTNGYTF

v_call: TRBV5-1
j_call: TRBJ2-7
clone_size: many
d_call: .
cdr3_nt: TGCGCCAGCAGCCTCGACTCGTACGGGGCCTACGAGCAGTACTTC
cdr3_aa: CASSLDSYGAYEQYF

v_call: TRBV15
j_call: TRBJ2-3
clone_size: many
d_call: .
cdr3_nt: TGTGCCACCAGCAGAGGGACAGATACGCAGTATTTT
cdr3_aa: CATSRGTDTQYF

v_call: TRBV20-1
j_call: TRBJ2-5
clone_size: many
d_call: TRBD2
cdr3_nt: TGCAGTGCTGGACTAGCCCGGCCCGAGACCCAGTACTTC
cdr3_aa: CSAGLARPETQYF

v_call: TRBV20-1
j_call: TRBJ1-5
clone_size: many
d_call: TRBD1
cdr3_nt: TGCAGTGCTAGTGGGGCAGGGGGCGTGGAGCCCCAGCATTTT
cdr3_aa: CSASGAGGVEPQHF

v_call: TRBV7-2
j_call: TRBJ2-5
clone_size: .
d_call: TRBD2
cdr3_nt: TGTGCCAGCAGCCTTGGGACTAACGGGGAGACCCAGTACTTC
cdr3_aa: CASSLGTNGETQYF

v_call: TRBV27
j_call: TRBJ2-7
clone_size: few
d_call: .
cdr3_nt: TGTGCCAGCAGTTTACGATTAGCGGTAGACTACGAGCAGTACTTC
cdr3_aa: CASSLRLAVDYEQYF

v_call: TRBV5-1
j_call: TRBJ2-1
clone_size: .
d_call: TRBD2
cdr3_nt: TGCGCCAGCAGCTCCTTAGCGGGTAACTACAATGAGCAGTTCTTC
cdr3_aa: CASSSLAGNYNEQFF